This T cell receptor beta chain was observed in a study of T cell responses to AZD1222 COVID-19 vaccine. Per germline, CDR1 SGHRS and CDR2 YFSETQ. The V and J ends lost 0 bases and 7 bases, in that order; junction bases with no gene match: 7. The CDR3 is 17 residues long. The repertoire was sequenced with immunoSEQ multiplex PCR; TCRdb's copy has only in-frame clones and lacks some. The sample has fewer than 85,000 clones, about 91% seen once. Specimen: peripheral blood, collected on day 0 of MenACWY control vaccination. This chain uses TRBV5-1 with TRBJ2-3; TRBD2 aligns across 14 bases. This clonotype was obtained from an adult in good health. CDR3 nucleotide sequence: TGCGCCAGCAGCTTGGTCCCGGGACTAGCGGGGGAGCATACGCAGTATTTT. Translated: CASSLVPGLAGEHTQYF.